The 21 T cell receptor beta chains in this list originate from one sample, sequenced in a study of T cells in Graves' hyperthyroidism and ophthalmopathy (dated by TCRdb to about 2019). To prepare the library, multiplex PCR was applied. Sequenced on an Illumina HiSeq 2000. TCR beta CDR3 regions were amplified from RNA transcripts. For the first round of RT-PCR on the TCR CDR3, the HTBI primer set was used together with the Qiagen OneStep RT-PCR kit. TCRdb trimmed public reads at Q25 via fastp, called clones via MiXCR and kept in-frame beta chains. Rows merge per CDR3 protein into single entries with the most common DNA and genes. Within this sample are fewer than 450,000 distinct CDR3 sequences, with about 15% of them counted one time only. Clones ranked in the top ten supply about 20% of the sample. What was sequenced was blood. These receptors all come from an older woman with Graves' ophthalmopathy.

There are many counts of this clonotype. The V and J genes are TRBV30 and TRBJ1-1, with TRBD1 as a possible D gene (6 bases). CDR1 GTSNPN and CDR2 SVGIG come from the germline V gene (reference sequence). Trimming removed 4 bases at V and 0 bases at J, with 12 bases between. This CDR3 is 14 amino acids long. The CDR3 sequence is CAWTPGALNTEAFF. In DNA, the CDR3 is TGTGCCTGGACCCCAGGGGCCCTGAACACTGAAGCTTTCTTT.

This clonotype was observed many times. The rearrangement links TRBV28 to TRBJ2-1; D might be TRBD2 (6 bases). This CDR3 is 15 amino acids long. Germline CDR1 MDHEN, CDR2 SYDVKM. V gave up 6 bases and J gave up 6 bases, with 18 bases separating them. The CDR3 sequence: CASSQSGGRFNEQFF. CDR3 DNA sequence: TGTGCCAGCAGCCAATCCGGGGGTCGATTCAATGAGCAGTTCTTC.

This clonotype was detected many times. The rearrangement joins TRBV9 to TRBJ2-5; D may match TRBD1 or TRBD2 (5 bases each). Per the germline V gene, CDR1 is SGDLS and CDR2 is YYNGEE. The ends were cut back, 1 base at V and 1 base at J, with 11 bases in the middle. The CDR3 runs 15 residues. The CDR3 nucleotides read TGTGCCAGCAGCGTAACCACAGGAGGCCAAGAGACCCAGTACTTC. The encoded protein is CASSVTTGGQETQYF. The variable domain in full, with the rest retrieved from reference TRBV9 and TRBJ2-5, is DSGVTQTPKHLITATGQRVTLRCSPRSGDLSVYWYQQSLDQGLQFLIQYYNGEERAKGNILERFSAQQFPDLHSELNLSSLELGDSALYFCASSVTTGGQETQYFGPGTRLLVL.

Only a few counts were recorded for this clonotype. A much larger clone sits a single nucleotide away, making a read error possible. This chain uses TRBV11-1 with TRBJ2-1; TRBD1 matches 8 bases. This CDR3 has 15 amino acids. Unmatched junction bases numbered 10, after V lost 2 bases and J lost 10 bases. Per germline, CDR1 SGHAT and CDR2 FQDESV (reference sequence). The CDR3 is CASSLTRGRDYEQFF. CDR3 sequence (DNA): TGTGCCAGCAGCTTAACCAGGGGGCGCGACTACGAGCAGTTCTTC.

This clonotype appeared many times. V is TRBV24-1 and J is TRBJ1-5; no reliable D call. The CDR3 sequence is 13 residues long. Looked up from germline, CDR1 is KGHDR and CDR2 is SFDVKD. V lost 3 bases and J lost 6, with 8 bases in between. CDR3: CATSDALGQPQHF. Here the CDR3 DNA reads TGTGCCACCAGTGATGCGTTGGGTCAGCCCCAGCATTTT.

The chain uses TRBV7-2 and TRBJ2-3, with D perhaps TRBD2 (6 bases). Germline V CDR1 and CDR2: SGHTA, FQGNSA. The CDR3 is 16 amino acids. Trimming removed 5 bases from V and 6 bases from J, with 21 bases in between. The CDR3 protein is CASSPPGNGRQDTQYF. The CDR3 DNA follows: TGTGCCAGCAGCCCACCGGGCAACGGGAGACAGGATACGCAGTATTTT.

This clonotype appeared many times. This rearrangement joins TRBV7-9 to TRBJ2-7; D could derive from TRBD1 or TRBD2 (6 bases each). Between the trimmed V and J ends, which lost 9 bases and 4 bases, there was a span of 16 bases. Germline V gene lookup returns CDR1 SEHNR and CDR2 FQNEAQ (reference sequence). The CDR3 extends over 13 amino acids. The CDR3 region is CASLPTGAYEQYF. CDR3 sequence (DNA): TGTGCCAGTCTCCCGACGGGGGCGTACGAGCAGTACTTC.

This clonotype appeared many times. This rearrangement joins TRBV12-3 or TRBV12-4 to TRBJ2-5; 7 bases are shared with TRBD2. This CDR3 spans 15 amino acids. The ends lost 0 bases at V and 1 base at J; junction bases unmatched: 2. This CDR3 is CASSLAGLSQETQYF. The CDR3, as DNA: TGTGCCAGCAGTTTAGCGGGACTAAGCCAAGAGACCCAGTACTTC.

The chain carries TRBV19 and TRBJ2-7; D ambiguous. In germline, CDR1 is LNHDA, CDR2 SQIVND (reference sequence). V lost 3 bases, J lost 0 bases, and 9 bases lay in between. CDR3 size: 14 residues. The CDR3 is CASSMERASYEQYF. As DNA, the CDR3 is TGTGCCAGTAGTATGGAGCGTGCCTCCTACGAGCAGTACTTC.

The V and J genes are TRBV4-1 and TRBJ2-5; the match to TRBD2 covers 8 bases. CDR3 length equals 15 residues. The germline CDR1 and CDR2 sequences are MGHRA and YSYEKL. J gave up 7 bases and V 0 bases, and 7 bases lay outside the gene matches. The CDR3 here is CASSQDGLASGTQYF. The CDR3 DNA reads TGCGCCAGCAGCCAAGATGGACTAGCCTCTGGGACCCAGTACTTC.

On this clonotype itself: One end of the junction is discordant with germline, which a read error may explain. The chain combines TRBV12-3 or TRBV12-4 with TRBJ2-7, with 12 bases fitting TRBD1. The CDR3 length is 16 residues. The CDR3 loop reads CASGLPWGQGAYEQYF. CDR3 DNA: TGTGCCAGCGGTTTACCCTGGGGACAGGGGGCTTACGAGCAGTACTTC.

This clonotype was recorded many times. The rearrangement links TRBV27 to TRBJ2-7; 9 bases fit TRBD1. There are 13 residues in the CDR3. J was trimmed by 4 bases and V by 6 bases; bases with no gene match: 4. Germline V lookup: CDR1 MNHEY, CDR2 SMNVEV (reference sequence). The CDR3 DNA reads TGTGCCAGCAGGACAGGGGGAGGATACGAGCAGTACTTC. Translation gives CASRTGGGYEQYF.

This chain joins TRBV6-2 or TRBV6-3 and TRBJ2-7; D possibly matches TRBD1 or TRBD2 (6 bases each). CDR1 MNHEY and CDR2 SVGEGT come from the germline V gene. Trimming shortened V by 11 bases and J by 2 bases, and 19 bases separated the two germline ends. The CDR3 consists of 14 residues. In DNA, the CDR3 is TGTGCCGGACGGGGGCCCGGAATCGCCTACGAGCAGTACTTC. Protein: CAGRGPGIAYEQYF.

This rearrangement joins TRBV29-1 to TRBJ2-1, with 9 bases fitting TRBD1. The V gene end was trimmed by 6 bases and the J gene end by 4 bases; junction bases not matched to a gene: 10. Germline CDR1 is SQVTM and CDR2 is ANQGSEA. This CDR3 region has 15 residues. The CDR3 is CSVDDRGAGYNEQFF. CDR3 nucleotides: TGCAGCGTCGATGACAGGGGGGCTGGGTACAATGAGCAGTTCTTC.

This clonotype was seen many times. The chain couples TRBV28 to TRBJ1-4, with D uncertain. The CDR3 extends over 13 amino acids. V lost 6 bases and J lost 5, with 10 bases in between. Germline V gene data show CDR1 as MDHEN and CDR2 as SYDVKM. The DNA of the CDR3 is TGTGCCAGCAGACAACCACAGAATGAAAAACTGTTTTTT. This gives the protein CASRQPQNEKLFF.

This clonotype was seen a handful of times. This chain links TRBV12-3 or TRBV12-4 with TRBJ2-4; D gene ambiguous. Trimming took 3 bases from V and 0 from J, leaving 12 bases between them. This CDR3 has 16 residues. CDR3 coding DNA: TGTGCCAGCAGTTTTACCCAGAGTCTAGCCAAAAACATTCAGTACTTC. Translating gives CASSFTQSLAKNIQYF.

A few counts support this clonotype. The J gene is TRBJ2-1, the V gene TRBV7-3; TRBD1 matches 9 bases. The CDR3 extends over 15 amino acids. Unmatched junction bases numbered 4, after V lost 5 bases and J lost 2 bases. Per germline, CDR1 SGHTA and CDR2 FQGTGA. The CDR3 loop reads CASSAWTGAYNEQFF. CDR3 in DNA: TGTGCCAGCAGCGCCTGGACAGGGGCCTACAATGAGCAGTTCTTC.

The sample holds many counts of this clonotype. V usage is TRBV6-1 and J usage is TRBJ2-2, with 13 bases identical to TRBD2. Germline values: CDR1 MNHNS, CDR2 SASEGT. The V gene end was trimmed by 7 bases and the J gene end by 6 bases; junction bases not matched to a gene: 8. This CDR3 spans 16 amino acids. CDR3 nucleotide sequence: TGTGCCAGCACCCGGACTAGCGGGAGCGTTTCCGGGGAGCTGTTTTTT. This sequence encodes CASTRTSGSVSGELFF.

The table lists this clonotype with many counts. V is TRBV7-2 and J is TRBJ1-2; D call uncertain. The CDR3 has 14 amino acids. Germline V CDR1 and CDR2: SGHTA, FQGNSA. The ends were cut back, 0 bases at V and 7 bases at J, with 12 bases in the middle. The CDR3 reads CASSLAPGSSGYTF. CDR3 sequence (DNA): TGTGCCAGCAGCTTAGCGCCAGGCTCCAGTGGCTACACCTTC.

This clonotype was seen more than once but under ten times. V usage is TRBV7-2 and J usage is TRBJ2-3, with TRBD1 matching 8 bases. Germline V lookup: CDR1 SGHTA, CDR2 FQGNSA. The V gene end was trimmed by 5 bases and the J gene end by 4 bases; junction bases not matched to a gene: 5. The CDR3 covers 14 residues. This CDR3 is CASSPGQEADTQYF. In DNA, the CDR3 is TGTGCCAGCAGCCCGGGACAGGAGGCAGATACGCAGTATTTT.

This clonotype was counted at least ten times. This rearrangement joins TRBV7-2 to TRBJ2-7; no firm D call. V lost 7 bases and J 1 base, leaving 17 bases between the germline ends. Germline assignment: CDR1 SGHTA and CDR2 FQGNSA. CDR3 length: 15 amino acids. The CDR3 loop is CASTPGGFLSYEQYF. The CDR3 region has the DNA TGTGCCAGCACCCCGGGTGGCTTTCTATCCTACGAGCAGTACTTC.